These 19 T cell receptor beta chains came from one sample sequenced in a study of T cells in Graves' hyperthyroidism and ophthalmopathy. The CDR3 regions of TCR beta were amplified from RNA transcripts. TCR CDR3 underwent first-round RT-PCR with the HTBI primer set. Using its own MiXCR run on the multiplex PCR reads, TCRdb lists one record per CDR3 protein. The sample shows 300,000 to 450,000 distinct CDR3 sequences, more than 14% of them seen only once. Input material: blood. The receptor source for this set is a woman aged 25-40 years with Graves' ophthalmopathy.

This clonotype was seen a few times. V is TRBV10-3 and J is TRBJ2-7, with a weak D call TRBD2 (6 bases). The CDR3 extends over 15 amino acids. Germline CDR1 ENHRY, CDR2 SYGVKD. The V end was cut by 6 bases, the J end by 2 bases, with 17 bases between. CDR3 sequence: CAISDALAQPYEQYF. For the CDR3, the DNA is TGTGCCATCAGCGATGCGCTAGCGCAACCCTACGAGCAGTACTTC.

This clonotype was seen many times. This rearrangement joins TRBV5-6 to TRBJ2-1; perhaps D is TRBD1 or TRBD2 (5 bases each). Trimming shortened V by 5 bases and J by 2 bases, and 14 bases separated the two germline ends. Germline V CDR1 and CDR2: SGHDT, YYEEEE. This CDR3 is built from 15 residues. The CDR3 here is CASRLSGRTYNEQFF. The CDR3 bases are TGTGCCAGCAGGCTTTCGGGGCGGACCTACAATGAGCAGTTCTTC.

This clonotype has a count of ten or more. V is TRBV28 and J is TRBJ2-1, with TRBD2 as a possible D gene (6 bases). CDR3 length: 13 residues. With 4 bases removed from V and 3 bases from J, the gap between germline ends came to 7 bases. Germline assignment: CDR1 MDHEN and CDR2 SYDVKM. Written as DNA, the CDR3 is TGTGCCAGCAGTTCCGGGGGCTACAATGAGCAGTTCTTC. It is translated as CASSSGGYNEQFF.

This clonotype has just a few counts. This sequence joins TRBV12-3 or TRBV12-4 and TRBJ2-4; 12 bases fit TRBD2. The CDR3 length is 18 residues. Trimming took 1 base from V and 6 from J; bases not matched to a gene: 10. In nucleotides, the CDR3 is TGTGCCAGCAGTTTAGGACTAGCGGGGGTCCTGCCGGGAAACATTCAGTACTTC. This translates into CASSLGLAGVLPGNIQYF.

This sequence joins TRBV20-1 and TRBJ2-3, with 10 bases identical to TRBD2. The trim removed 6 bases at V and 2 bases at J, leaving 2 bases unmatched. Germline values: CDR1 DFQATT, CDR2 SNEGSKA (reference sequence). The CDR3 consists of 13 residues. As DNA, the CDR3 is TGCAGTGCCCTAGCGGGGGCCACAGATACGCAGTATTTT. Residues: CSALAGATDTQYF.

Ten or more counts support this clonotype. The J gene is TRBJ2-3, the V gene TRBV9; perhaps TRBD2 as D (6 bases). Looked up from germline, CDR1 is SGDLS and CDR2 is YYNGEE. Trimming shortened V by 4 bases and J by 1 base, and 10 bases separated the two germline ends. CDR3 length equals 14 residues. Here the CDR3 reads CASSQWGGTDTQYF. Written as DNA, the CDR3 is TGTGCCAGCAGCCAATGGGGGGGCACAGATACGCAGTATTTT.

This clonotype came up many times. This chain links TRBV6-1 with TRBJ2-2; D remains ambiguous. Trimming took 0 bases from V and 1 from J, leaving 3 bases between them. Per the germline V gene, CDR1 is MNHNS and CDR2 is SASEGT. This CDR3 contains 14 residues. The CDR3 coding sequence is TGTGCCAGCAGTGAAGCAGGGAACACCGGGGAGCTGTTTTTT. This codes for CASSEAGNTGELFF.

Ten or more counts support this clonotype. This sequence joins TRBV7-8 and TRBJ2-4; TRBD2 aligns across 9 bases. The CDR3 runs 20 residues. Germline CDR1 is SGHVS and CDR2 is FQNEAQ. Trimming cost V 5 bases and J 1 base; bases outside gene matches: 18. The CDR3 sequence: CASSPYVGSGGPGAKNIQYF. The DNA of the CDR3 is TGTGCCAGCAGCCCCTATGTCGGTAGCGGGGGCCCGGGGGCCAAAAACATTCAGTACTTC.

This clonotype was picked up many times. This rearrangement joins TRBV28 to TRBJ2-3, with TRBD2 identical over 11 bases. V dropped 10 bases and J dropped 6; count of bases not matched to a gene: 9. This CDR3 contains 14 residues. The V gene's germline CDR1 is MDHEN and CDR2 SYDVKM. The CDR3 coding sequence is TGTGCCATCGAACTAGCGGGGGTTCGTGATACGCAGTATTTT. Amino acids: CAIELAGVRDTQYF.

The V and J genes are TRBV6-2 or TRBV6-3 and TRBJ2-7; D remains unclear. This CDR3 is 13 amino acids long. V lost 2 bases and J 5 bases, leaving 10 bases between the germline ends. Germline loops: CDR1 MNHEY, CDR2 SVGEGT. The CDR3 DNA reads as TGTGCCAGCAGTTACAGGGTATCCCACGAGCAGTACTTC. Protein sequence: CASSYRVSHEQYF.

At least ten counts were recorded for this clonotype. This rearrangement joins TRBV13 to TRBJ2-1, with TRBD2 identical over 12 bases. After removal of 5 bases from V and 7 bases from J, the junction contained 9 bases not matched to a gene. The CDR3 runs 16 residues. From germline, CDR1 is PRHDT and CDR2 FYEKMQ (reference sequence). The CDR3 sequence is CASSPPTSGGRNEQFF. The DNA of the CDR3 is TGTGCCAGCAGCCCCCCAACTAGCGGGGGGAGGAATGAGCAGTTCTTC.

This clonotype was picked up many times. The chain recombines TRBV30 with TRBJ2-5, with 11 positions matching TRBD2. The germline V gene encodes CDR1 GTSNPN and CDR2 SVGIG (reference sequence). The CDR3 has 16 amino acids. V lost 3 bases, J lost 5 bases, and 11 bases stayed unmatched. The CDR3, as DNA: TGTGCCTGGAGGCGGGTTAGCGGGGGGGCTAAGGAGACCCAGTACTTC. Its translation is CAWRRVSGGAKETQYF.

In this sample, this clonotype turned up many times. V and J are TRBV28 and TRBJ1-5; D gene ambiguous. V shed 3 bases and J shed 7 bases, with 13 bases lying between them. The CDR3 totals 14 residues. CDR1 is MDHEN and CDR2 is SYDVKM in the germline V gene. The CDR3 loop reads CASSFPSLEQPQHF. CDR3 sequence (DNA): TGTGCCAGCAGTTTCCCCAGCCTGGAACAGCCCCAGCATTTT. Complete variable domain (other parts from reference TRBV28 and TRBJ1-5): DVKVTQSSRYLVKRTGEKVFLECVQDMDHENMFWYRQDPGLGLRLIYFSYDVKMKEKGDIPEGYSVSREKKERFSLILESASTNQTSMYLCASSFPSLEQPQHFGDGTRLSIL.

The chain uses TRBV18 and TRBJ2-7; TRBD1 aligns across 7 bases. Germline V gene lookup returns CDR1 KGHSH and CDR2 LQKENI. The CDR3 length is 17 residues. V shed 5 bases, J shed 3 bases, and the junction held 16 bases outside the gene matches. CDR3 protein: CASSGSGTDSSGYEQYF. The CDR3 DNA reads as TGTGCCAGCTCAGGTTCCGGGACAGATTCCTCCGGCTACGAGCAGTACTTC.

The sample holds many counts of this clonotype. The chain carries TRBV15 and TRBJ2-5; maybe TRBD1 (5 bases). CDR1 and CDR2 (germline): LNHNV, YYDKDF (reference sequence). The CDR3 has 14 residues. Trimming took off 3 bases at V and 5 bases at J, with 13 bases between the two ends. The CDR3 here is CATSRTRDGETQYF. The CDR3 bases are TGTGCCACCAGCAGGACCAGGGATGGGGAGACCCAGTACTTC.

The chain carries TRBV24-1 and TRBJ2-6; D may be TRBD1 (6 bases). The V end was cut by 5 bases, the J end by 0 bases, with 10 bases between. From germline, CDR1 is KGHDR and CDR2 SFDVKD. The CDR3 is 16 residues long. CDR3 sequence reads: CATSAGGPSGANVLTF. The CDR3 DNA follows: TGTGCCACCAGTGCTGGGGGCCCCTCTGGGGCCAACGTCCTGACTTTC.

This clonotype was recorded at least ten times. J is TRBJ2-1 and V is TRBV5-1, with D possibly matching TRBD1 (6 bases). There are 16 residues in the CDR3. Germline values: CDR1 SGHRS, CDR2 YFSETQ. The V gene lost 1 base and the J gene lost 2 bases, with 13 bases spanning the gap. The CDR3 protein is CASSLNRVRTYNEQFF. CDR3 DNA: TGCGCCAGCAGCTTGAACAGGGTAAGGACCTACAATGAGCAGTTCTTC.

This clonotype has a count of ten or more. The chain carries TRBV28 and TRBJ1-2; no firm D call. Trimming removed 3 bases from V and 6 bases from J, with 8 bases in between. The CDR3 sequence is 12 residues long. Looked up from germline, CDR1 is MDHEN and CDR2 is SYDVKM. The CDR3 sequence is CASSLEENGYTF. The CDR3 coding sequence is TGTGCCAGCAGTTTGGAGGAGAATGGCTACACCTTC.

This clonotype came up a few times. One end of the junction does not line up with germline, which may come from a read error. The gene calls are TRBV10-3 and TRBJ1-5; 7 bases align to TRBD1. The CDR3 extends over 15 amino acids. Per the germline V gene, CDR1 is ENHRY and CDR2 is SYGVKD. CDR3 nucleotides: TGTGCCATCAGCCAAAATCCAGGGGGAAATCGGCCCCAGCATTTT. Translation: CAISQNPGGNRPQHF.